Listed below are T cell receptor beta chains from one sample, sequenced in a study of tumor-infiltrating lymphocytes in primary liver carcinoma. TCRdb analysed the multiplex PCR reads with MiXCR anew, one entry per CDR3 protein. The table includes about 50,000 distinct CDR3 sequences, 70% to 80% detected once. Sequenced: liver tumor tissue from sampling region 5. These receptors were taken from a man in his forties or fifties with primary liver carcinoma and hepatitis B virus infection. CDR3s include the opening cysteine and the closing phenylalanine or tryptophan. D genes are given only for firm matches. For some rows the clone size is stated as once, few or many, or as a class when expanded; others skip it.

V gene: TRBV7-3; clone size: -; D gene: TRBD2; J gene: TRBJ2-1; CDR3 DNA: TGTGTCAGCAGTTACGGGGGGGACCCGGGGGAGCAGTTCTTC; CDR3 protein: CVSSYGGDPGEQFF
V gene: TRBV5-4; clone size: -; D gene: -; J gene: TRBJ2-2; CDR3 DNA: TGTGCCAGCAGCCCTGACTTGTCGAGCAGGGAGCTGTTTTTT; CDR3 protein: CASSPDLSSRELFF
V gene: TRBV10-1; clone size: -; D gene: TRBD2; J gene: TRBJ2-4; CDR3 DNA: TGCGCAAGCGGCACACTAGCGGGAAGGACCAAAAACATTCAGTACTTC; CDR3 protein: CASGTLAGRTKNIQYF
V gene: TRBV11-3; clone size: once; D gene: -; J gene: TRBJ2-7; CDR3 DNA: TGTGCCAGCATCTTCCAATGGGGGGAGCAATACTTC; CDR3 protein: CASIFQWGEQYF
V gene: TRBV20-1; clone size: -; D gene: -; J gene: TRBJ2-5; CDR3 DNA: TGCAGTGCTTATGACAGCCTACAAGAGACCCAGTACTTC; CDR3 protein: CSAYDSLQETQYF
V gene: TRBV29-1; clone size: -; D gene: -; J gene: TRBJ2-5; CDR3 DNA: TGCAGCGTTGGCCCAGGTGGCGGGGAGACCCAGTACTTC; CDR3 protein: CSVGPGGGETQYF
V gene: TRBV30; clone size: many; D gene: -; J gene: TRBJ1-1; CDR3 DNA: TGTGCCTGGAGACGGAACACTGAAGCTTTCTTT; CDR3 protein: CAWRRNTEAFF
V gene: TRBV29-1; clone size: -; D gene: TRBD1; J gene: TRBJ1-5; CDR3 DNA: TGCAGCACCCGAGCGGGGACAGAGGGCCAGCCCCAACATTTT; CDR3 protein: CSTRAGTEGQPQHF
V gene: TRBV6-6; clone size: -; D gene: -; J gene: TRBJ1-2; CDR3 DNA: TGTGCCAGGAGTTCACGAGGGGTTGGTTATGGCTACACCTTC; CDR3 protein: CARSSRGVGYGYTF
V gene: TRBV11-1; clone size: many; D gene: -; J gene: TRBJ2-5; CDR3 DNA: TGTGCCAGCAGCTTAGCGCCTAGATGGAAGAACCAAGAGACCCAGTACTTC; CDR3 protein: CASSLAPRWKNQETQYF
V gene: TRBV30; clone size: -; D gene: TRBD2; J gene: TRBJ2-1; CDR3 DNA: TGTGCCTGGGCGGGGGACCGACGTGCCCTGCAGTTCTTC; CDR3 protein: CAWAGDRRALQFF
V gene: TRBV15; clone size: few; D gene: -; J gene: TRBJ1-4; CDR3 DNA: TGTGCCACCAGCAGAGGGGCATCTGGGAATGAAAAACTGTTTTTT; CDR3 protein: CATSRGASGNEKLFF
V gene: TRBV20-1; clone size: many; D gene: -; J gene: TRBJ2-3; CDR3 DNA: TGCAGTGCCCGAAGGGCCCCGATCGGGGATACGCAGTATTTT; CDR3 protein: CSARRAPIGDTQYF
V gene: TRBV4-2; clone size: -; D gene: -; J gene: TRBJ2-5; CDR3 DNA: TGCGCCAGCAACCAAGGCCTGGGATCGGTGGAGACCCAGTACTTC; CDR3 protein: CASNQGLGSVETQYF
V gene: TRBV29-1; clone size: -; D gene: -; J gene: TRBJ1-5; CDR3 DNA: TGCAGCGTTGTGAGTAGTGTTAATCTGCCCCAACATTTT; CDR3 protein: CSVVSSVNLPQHF
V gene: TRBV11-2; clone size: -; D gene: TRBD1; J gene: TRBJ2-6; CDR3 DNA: TGTACCAGCAGCATGGGGGGAGACAGGGGCATTTCCCTCTCTGGGGCCAACGTCCTCGCTTTC; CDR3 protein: CTSSMGGDRGISLSGANVLAF
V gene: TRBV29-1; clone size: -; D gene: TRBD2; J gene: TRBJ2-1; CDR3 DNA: TGCAGCATAAGCGGGACGGGGAGGGGAGAGCAGTTCTTC; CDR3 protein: CSISGTGRGEQFF
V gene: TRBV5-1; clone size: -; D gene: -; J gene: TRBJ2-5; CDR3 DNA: TGCGCCAGCAGCTTGGCCATGCTAGCCCGAGAGATCCAGTACTTC; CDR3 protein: CASSLAMLAREIQYF
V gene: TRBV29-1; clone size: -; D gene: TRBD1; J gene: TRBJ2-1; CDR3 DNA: TGCGGCGCACGACAGGGGTCCCACAATGAGCAGTTCTTC; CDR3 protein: CGARQGSHNEQFF
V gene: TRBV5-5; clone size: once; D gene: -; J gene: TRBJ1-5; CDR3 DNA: TGTGCCAGTAGCAGCGGGGGGGCATGTCAGCCCCAGCATTTT; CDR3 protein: CASSSGGACQPQHF
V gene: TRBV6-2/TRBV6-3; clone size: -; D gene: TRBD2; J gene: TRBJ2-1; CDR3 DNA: TGCGCCAGCAGACCCAGGACTAGCGGGAGGATCAATGAGCAGTTCTTC; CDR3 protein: CASRPRTSGRINEQFF
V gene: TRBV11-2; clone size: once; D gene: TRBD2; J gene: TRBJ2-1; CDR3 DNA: TGTGCCAGCAACCCCCGAGGGACTAGCGGCTCTAGTTCCTACAATGAGCAGTTCTTC; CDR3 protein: CASNPRGTSGSSSYNEQFF
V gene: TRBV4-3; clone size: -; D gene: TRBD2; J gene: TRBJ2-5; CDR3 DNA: TGCGCCAACAGCCAAGTGGCTAGCGGGAGGATTGGTGAAACCCAGTACTTC; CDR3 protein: CANSQVASGRIGETQYF
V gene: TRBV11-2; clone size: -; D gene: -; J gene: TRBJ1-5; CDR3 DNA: TGTGCAAGCAGCTTAGTAGGGGTAATAGGGAGCAATCAGCCCCGGCATTTT; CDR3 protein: CASSLVGVIGSNQPRHF
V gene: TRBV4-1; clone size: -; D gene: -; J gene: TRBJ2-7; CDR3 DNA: TGCGCCAGCAGCCTCAGGGGCAGAGGGATCTACGAACAGTACTTC; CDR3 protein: CASSLRGRGIYEQYF
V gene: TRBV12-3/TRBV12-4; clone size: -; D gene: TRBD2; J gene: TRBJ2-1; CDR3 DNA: TGTGCTAGCAGTTTAGAAGGTAGCGGGTCGCTGCCCTCCTACAATGAGCAGTTCTTC; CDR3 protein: CASSLEGSGSLPSYNEQFF
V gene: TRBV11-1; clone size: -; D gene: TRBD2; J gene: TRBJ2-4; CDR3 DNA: TGTGCCAACAGCTTTCACGGGACTAGCGGGACCAGTAACATTCAGTACTTC; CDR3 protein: CANSFHGTSGTSNIQYF
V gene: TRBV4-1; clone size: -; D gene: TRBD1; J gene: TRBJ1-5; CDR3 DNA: TGCGCCAGCAGCCAAGATGGACAGGGTCGGCCACAGCATTTT; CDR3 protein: CASSQDGQGRPQHF
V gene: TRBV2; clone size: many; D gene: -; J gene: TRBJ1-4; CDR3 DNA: TGTGCCAGCAAACGAAGTCCAACTAATGAAAAACTGTTTTTT; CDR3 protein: CASKRSPTNEKLFF
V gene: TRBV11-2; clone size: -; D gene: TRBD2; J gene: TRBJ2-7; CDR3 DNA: TGTGCCAGCAGAGAAGGACTAGCGGGAGGGTGGACCTACGAGCAGTACTTC; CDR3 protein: CASREGLAGGWTYEQYF
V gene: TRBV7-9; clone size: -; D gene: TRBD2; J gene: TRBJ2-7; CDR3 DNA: TGTGCCAGCAGCTTCGGGCTAGCGGAGCAATACTTC; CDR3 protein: CASSFGLAEQYF
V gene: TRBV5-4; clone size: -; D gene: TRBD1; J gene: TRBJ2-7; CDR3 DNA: TGTGCCAGTAGCGGACAGGGCTCCTACAAGCAGTACTTC; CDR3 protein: CASSGQGSYKQYF
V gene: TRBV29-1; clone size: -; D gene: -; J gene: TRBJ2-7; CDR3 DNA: TGCAACGTTCCCATATCAGCCTACGAGCAGTACTTC; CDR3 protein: CNVPISAYEQYF
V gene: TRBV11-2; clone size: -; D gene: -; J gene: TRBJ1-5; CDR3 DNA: TGTGCCTGCAGCTTAATAGGATTGGGACCGCCCCAGCATTTT; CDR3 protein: CACSLIGLGPPQHF
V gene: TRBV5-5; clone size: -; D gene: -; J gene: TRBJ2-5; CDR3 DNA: TGTGTCAACAGTTTGGGTACAGAGACCCAGTACTTC; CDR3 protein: CVNSLGTETQYF
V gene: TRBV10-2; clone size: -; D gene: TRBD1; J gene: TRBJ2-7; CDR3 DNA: TGCGCCAGCGCCGAGACAGGGGCAGGATACGAGCAGTACTTC; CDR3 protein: CASAETGAGYEQYF
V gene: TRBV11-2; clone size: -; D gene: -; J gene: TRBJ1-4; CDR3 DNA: TGTGCCGGCAGCTCGCCGACAGGCCGTAGTGAAAAACTGTTTTTT; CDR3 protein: CAGSSPTGRSEKLFF
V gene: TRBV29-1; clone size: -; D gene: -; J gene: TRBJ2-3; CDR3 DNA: TGCAGCATTTCCGGGTCAGGGGCGTCAGGTACGCAGTATTTT; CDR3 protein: CSISGSGASGTQYF
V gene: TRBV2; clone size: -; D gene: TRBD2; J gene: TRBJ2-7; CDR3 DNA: TGTGCCAGTATAGCGGGCCTCACCTACGAGCAGTACTTC; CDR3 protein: CASIAGLTYEQYF
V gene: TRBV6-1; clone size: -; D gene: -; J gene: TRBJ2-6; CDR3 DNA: TGCGCCAGTAGGGCCTTTCAGGGCAGGGGCCGCTCTGGGGTCAACGTCCTGACTTTT; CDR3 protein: CASRAFQGRGRSGVNVLTF
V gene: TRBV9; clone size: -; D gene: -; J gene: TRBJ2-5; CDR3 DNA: TGTGCCAGCAGCCTCGACGTTCGGGGGACGGCCCAGTACTTC; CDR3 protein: CASSLDVRGTAQYF
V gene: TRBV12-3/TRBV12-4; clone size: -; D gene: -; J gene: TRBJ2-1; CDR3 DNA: TGTGCCAGCAGTCACAAGACTAGTAATTTCTTC; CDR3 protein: CASSHKTSNFF
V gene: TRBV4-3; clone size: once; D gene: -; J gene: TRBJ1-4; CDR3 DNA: TGCGCCAGCAGCCGAGAGTATGGCATGGGGCGCGAAGCTAATGAAAAACTGTTTTTT; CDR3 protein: CASSREYGMGREANEKLFF
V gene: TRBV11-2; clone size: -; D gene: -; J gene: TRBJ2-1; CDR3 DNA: TGTGCCAGCCTCCTCCTCCCCTACTATGAGCAGTTCTTC; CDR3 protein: CASLLLPYYEQFF
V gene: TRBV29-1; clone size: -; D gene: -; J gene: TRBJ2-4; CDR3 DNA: TGCAATATAATTCACGGGCGGGGCATTCAGTACTTC; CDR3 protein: CNIIHGRGIQYF
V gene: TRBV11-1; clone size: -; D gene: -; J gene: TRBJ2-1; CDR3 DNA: TGTGCCGGCAGCTTCCAGGAACCGCTGGACAATGAGCAATTCTTC; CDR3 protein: CAGSFQEPLDNEQFF
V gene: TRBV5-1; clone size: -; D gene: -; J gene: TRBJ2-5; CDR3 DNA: TGCGCCACCAACTTTAGCAGGCAAGAGACCCAGTACTTC; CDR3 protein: CATNFSRQETQYF
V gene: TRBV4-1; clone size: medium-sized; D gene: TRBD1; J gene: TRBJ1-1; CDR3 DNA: TGCGCCAGCAGCCAAGGTGACAGGGGAAGGGACACTGAAGCTTTCTTT; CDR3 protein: CASSQGDRGRDTEAFF
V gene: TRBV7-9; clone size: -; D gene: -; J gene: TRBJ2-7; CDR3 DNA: TGTACCAGCATCTTGGACCCCCAAACCTCCTACGAGCAGTACTTC; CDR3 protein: CTSILDPQTSYEQYF
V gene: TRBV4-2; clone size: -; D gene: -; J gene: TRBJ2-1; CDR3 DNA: TGTGCCAGCAGCCAAGATGGGGGGAGGACCTACAATAAGCAGTTCTTC; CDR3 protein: CASSQDGGRTYNKQFF
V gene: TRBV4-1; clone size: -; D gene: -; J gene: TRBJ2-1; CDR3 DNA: TGCGCCAGCAGCCAAGGACAGGTGGCTTGGAATGGGCAGTTCTTC; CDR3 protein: CASSQGQVAWNGQFF
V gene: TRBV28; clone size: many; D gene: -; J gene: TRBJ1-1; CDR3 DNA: TGTGCCAGTCTGGGTCAAATTAACACTGAAGCTTTCTTT; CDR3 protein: CASLGQINTEAFF
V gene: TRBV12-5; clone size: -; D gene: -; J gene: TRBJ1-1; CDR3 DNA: TGTGCTAGTGGTTTGCCTAAAAACCGGGACAAAGACACCGAAGCTTCCTTT; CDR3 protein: CASGLPKNRDKDTEASF
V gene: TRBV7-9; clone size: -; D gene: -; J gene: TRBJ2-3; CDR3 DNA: TGTGCCAGCAGATCCGAGGCTGGTCCGAATACGCAGTATTTT; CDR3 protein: CASRSEAGPNTQYF
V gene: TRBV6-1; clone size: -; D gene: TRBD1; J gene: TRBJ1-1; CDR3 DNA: TGTGCCCGCCCCAGGACAGGGGGCACTGAAGCTTCCTTT; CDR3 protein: CARPRTGGTEASF